This TCR beta chain was recovered during a study of beta chain features in type 1 diabetes. Study-level information: Similarity in age, gender and cell yields was seen between patients and healthy donors.

Each sorted population was over 95% pure. Whole-study results and caveats: TCRB CDR3 length was moderately but significantly reduced in all four CD4+ subsets of Type 1 diabetes patients. Insertions at VDJ junctions were less frequent in type 1 diabetes patients. These patients also deleted more nucleotides at the same junctions.

This clone was seen more than once but under ten times. Its target is not known. Germline V CDR1 and CDR2: SGHRS, YFSETQ. Between the trimmed V and J ends, which lost 3 bases and 1 base, there was a span of 10 bases. There are 14 residues in the CDR3. Expressed TCRB transcripts got sequenced, as all isolated RNA was reverse transcribed. Only in-frame clones appear in the TCRdb table, and some are missing; sequencing was by immunoSEQ multiplex PCR. The sample holds about 140,000 clones, less than 10% seen once. The rearrangement links TRBV5-1 to TRBJ1-1; D is ambiguous. This clonotype originated in a woman between 40 and 50 years old in good health. Sequenced: central memory CD4+ T cells from blood. This CDR3 is CASSSGDWNTEAFF. Here the CDR3 DNA reads TGCGCCAGCAGCTCCGGTGACTGGAACACTGAAGCTTTCTTT.